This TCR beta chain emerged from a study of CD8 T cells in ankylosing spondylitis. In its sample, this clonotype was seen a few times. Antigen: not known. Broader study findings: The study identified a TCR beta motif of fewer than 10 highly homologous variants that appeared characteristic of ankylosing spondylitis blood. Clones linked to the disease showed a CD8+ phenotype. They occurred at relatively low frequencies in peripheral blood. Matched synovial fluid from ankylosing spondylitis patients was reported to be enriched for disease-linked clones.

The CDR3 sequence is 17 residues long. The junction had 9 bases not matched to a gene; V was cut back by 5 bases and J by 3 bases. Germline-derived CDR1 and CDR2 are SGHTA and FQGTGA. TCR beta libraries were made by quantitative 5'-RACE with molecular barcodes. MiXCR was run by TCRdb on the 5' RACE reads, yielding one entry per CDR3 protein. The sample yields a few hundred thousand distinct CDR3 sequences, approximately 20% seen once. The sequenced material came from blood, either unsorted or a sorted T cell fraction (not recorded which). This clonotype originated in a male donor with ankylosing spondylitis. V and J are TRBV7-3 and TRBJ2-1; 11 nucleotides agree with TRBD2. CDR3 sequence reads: CASSAPSGTSGYNEQFF. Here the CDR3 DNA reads TGTGCCAGCAGCGCTCCCTCCGGGACTAGCGGCTACAATGAGCAGTTCTTC.